These 21 T cell receptor beta chains originate from one sample sequenced in a study of blood T cell repertoires in COVID-19 (dated by TCRdb to about 2020). Library generation was performed with the immunoSEQ multiplex PCR assay. Imported from immuneACCESS, the table was reduced by TCRdb to in-frame sequences with V and J called. These copies leave out some clones; in studies compared against another copy, an unresolved V gene accounts for under half, and the cause of the remainder is not known. Here the sample has about 74,000 clones; 85% occur a single time. Less than 30% of the sample belongs to the ten largest clones. Material: peripheral blood. The receptors here all came from a man aged 50-59 years with acute or convalescent COVID-19.

The chain is built from TRBV23-1 and TRBJ1-3; a weak D match, TRBD1 (6 bases). TRBV23-1 is identified as an open reading frame with a role that is uncertain. CDR3 length equals 16 residues. V dropped 6 bases and J dropped 3 bases, with 18 bases sitting between them. CDR3 coding DNA: TGCGCCAGCAGCCCCAAGGACAGCCGTAATGGAAACACCATATATTTT. Translation gives CASSPKDSRNGNTIYF.

This clone was counted a few times. The CDR3 DNA is TGTGCCAGCAGGCACAGACAGGGGCTTCAAGAGACCCAGTACTTC. Protein: CASRHRQGLQETQYF. This chain links TRBV11-2 with TRBJ2-5; TRBD1 agrees at 8 bases. The CDR3 runs 15 residues. Germline loops: CDR1 SGHAT, CDR2 FQNNGV. The trim removed 6 bases at V and 2 bases at J, leaving 8 bases unmatched.

The chain combines TRBV11-2 with TRBJ2-7, with 9 bases matching TRBD2. Losses at the gene ends were 1 base for V and 6 bases for J; bases not matched to a gene: 7. Germline values: CDR1 SGHAT, CDR2 FQNNGV. The CDR3 runs 15 residues. CDR3 region: CASSLGRGGLGEQYF. The DNA of the CDR3 is TGTGCCAGCAGCTTAGGGCGGGGGGGCCTAGGCGAGCAGTACTTC.

J is TRBJ1-4 and V is TRBV5-1; TRBD1 matches at 9 bases. Germline CDR1 SGHRS, CDR2 YFSETQ. The CDR3 is 15 residues long. Trimming removed 0 bases from V and 8 bases from J; junction bases left unmatched: 5. The CDR3 region is CASSLVGDRDEKLFF. The CDR3 DNA reads as TGCGCCAGCAGCTTGGTGGGGGACAGGGACGAAAAACTGTTTTTT.

The V call is TRBV5-6, the J call TRBJ2-7; maybe TRBD1 (5 bases). Germline assignment: CDR1 SGHDT and CDR2 YYEEEE. CDR3 length: 14 residues. V was cut by 0 bases and J by 1 base, with 8 bases left in between. The CDR3 reads CASSLGGPSYEQYV. DNA of the CDR3: TGTGCCAGCAGCTTGGGGGGCCCTTCCTACGAGCAGTACGTC.

The rearrangement links TRBV14 to TRBJ2-3; TRBD2 is a possible D gene (5 bases). Germline CDR1 and CDR2: SGHDN and FVKESK. The CDR3 is 16 amino acids. Trimming took off 0 bases at V and 1 base at J, with 11 bases between the two ends. The CDR3 DNA reads TGTGCCAGCAGCCAAGATTGGGGAGACGGCACAGATACGCAGTATTTT. Its protein is CASSQDWGDGTDTQYF.

This clone showed up just a few times. The chain couples TRBV23-1 to TRBJ2-3; 10 nucleotides agree with TRBD1. TRBV23-1 is identified as an open reading frame with a role that is uncertain. This CDR3 region has 13 residues. Losses at the gene ends were 6 bases for V and 6 bases for J; bases not matched to a gene: 3. The CDR3 DNA sequence: TGCGCCAGCAGGGGACAGGGGACGGATACGCAGTATTTT. This encodes CASRGQGTDTQYF.

J is TRBJ1-1 and V is TRBV15, with TRBD1 identical over 7 bases. The V and J ends lost 1 base and 5 bases, in that order; junction bases with no gene match: 16. Germline V gene data show CDR1 as LNHNV and CDR2 as YYDKDF (reference sequence). CDR3 length: 18 amino acids. The chain's CDR3 is CATSRVFDLRGRGTEAFF. The CDR3 bases are TGTGCCACCAGCAGAGTGTTTGATTTGAGGGGGCGCGGGACTGAAGCTTTCTTT.

In this sample, this clone turned up a few times. The gene calls are TRBV5-1 and TRBJ2-7, with TRBD1 matching 12 bases. From germline, CDR1 is SGHRS and CDR2 YFSETQ. The CDR3 runs 15 residues. V lost 4 bases, J lost 7 bases, and 9 bases stayed unmatched. CDR3 residues: CASSTPGQGAGEQYF. In nucleotides, the CDR3 is TGCGCCAGCAGCACACCGGGACAGGGGGCCGGGGAGCAGTACTTC. The full variable domain, with the rest looked up from reference TRBV5-1 and TRBJ2-7, is KAGVTQTPRYLIKTRGQQVTLSCSPISGHRSVSWYQQTPGQGLQFLFEYFSETQRNKGNFPGRFSGRQFSNSRSEMNVSTLELGDSALYLCASSTPGQGAGEQYFGPGTRLTVT.

A single count supports this clone. V and J are TRBV5-4 and TRBJ2-2; 9 nucleotides line up with TRBD1. V lost 0 bases to trimming and J lost 6 bases; unmatched junction nucleotides: 6. Germline lookup yields CDR1 SGHNT and CDR2 YYREEE (reference sequence). The CDR3 has 16 amino acids. The DNA for the CDR3 is TGTGCCAGCAGCTTGGAGGGACAGGGATATGCCGGGGAGCTGTTTTTT. Translated, it gives CASSLEGQGYAGELFF.

This clone has only one observation. The same CDR3 also results from other DNA sequences found in this sample. The rearrangement links TRBV2 to TRBJ2-2; D call uncertain. The V gene lost 3 bases and the J gene lost 1 base, with 6 bases spanning the gap. The CDR3 totals 14 residues. The germline CDR1 and CDR2 sequences are SNHLY and FYNNEI. CDR3 bases: TGTGCCAGCAGTGAGGGCCGGAACACCGGGGAGCTGTTTTTT. Its protein is CASSEGRNTGELFF.

V gene TRBV25-1 combines with J gene TRBJ2-7; the match to TRBD2 covers 7 bases. Germline CDR1 MGHDK, CDR2 SYGVNS. This CDR3 contains 14 residues. V shed 4 bases, J shed 2 bases, and the junction held 5 bases outside the gene matches. DNA for the CDR3: TGTGCCAGCAGTGTTCCGGGACTACCCTACGAGCAGTACTTC. It is translated as CASSVPGLPYEQYF.

V is TRBV20-1 and J is TRBJ2-1; TRBD2 agrees at 13 bases. The germline CDR1 and CDR2 sequences are DFQATT and SNEGSKA (reference sequence). The CDR3 contains 17 residues. J gave up 10 bases and V 3 bases, and 15 bases lay outside the gene matches. This CDR3 reads CSASVSSGLAGYEEQFF. In DNA form, the CDR3 reads TGCAGTGCTAGTGTCTCCTCGGGACTAGCGGGGTACGAGGAGCAGTTCTTC.

Of note for this clone: Possible read error: a much larger clone is one base away. The chain links TRBV7-6 to TRBJ2-1, with D tentatively TRBD1 (5 bases). The V end lost 1 base, the J end lost 4 bases, and 5 bases lay between the germline ends. The germline V gene encodes CDR1 SGHVS and CDR2 FNYEAQ. This CDR3 contains 13 residues. The CDR3 loop reads CASSLGQYNEQFF. CDR3 coding DNA: TGTGCCAGCAGCTTAGGACAGTACAATGAGCAGTTCTTC.

The chain recombines TRBV7-2 with TRBJ2-5; 7 bases line up with TRBD2. Trimming at V came to 0 bases and at J to 5 bases, leaving 3 bases not matched to a gene. Per the germline V gene, CDR1 is SGHTA and CDR2 is FQGNSA. The CDR3 runs 14 residues. The CDR3 sequence is CASSLAGGVETQYF. CDR3 in DNA: TGTGCCAGCAGCTTAGCGGGGGGGGTTGAGACCCAGTACTTC.

The chain couples TRBV6-1 to TRBJ2-3; 8 bases are a match to TRBD2. The CDR3 loop spans 15 amino acids. Germline CDR1 and CDR2: MNHNS and SASEGT. Trimming cost V 3 bases and J 1 base; bases outside gene matches: 3. The CDR3 DNA reads TGTGCCAGCAGTGACGGACTAGCTCGCACAGATACGCAGTATTTT. Translation: CASSDGLARTDTQYF.

The gene calls are TRBV29-1 and TRBJ2-6, with D uncertain. Germline V lookup: CDR1 SQVTM, CDR2 ANQGSEA. The CDR3 is 14 residues long. The germline V and J ends were trimmed by 6 bases and 0 bases, with 9 bases remaining between them. Written as DNA, the CDR3 is TGCAGCGTGGTTTCCAGCTCTGGGGCCAACGTCCTGACTTTC. Translation: CSVVSSSGANVLTF.

The V call is TRBV18, the J call TRBJ2-5; 8 nucleotides line up with TRBD1. The V gene end was trimmed by 3 bases and the J gene end by 5 bases; junction bases not matched to a gene: 5. This CDR3 is built from 14 residues. CDR1 is KGHSH, CDR2 LQKENI, per germline. CDR3 residues: CASSPRQGMETQYF. CDR3 DNA: TGTGCCAGCTCACCTAGACAGGGGATGGAGACCCAGTACTTC.

CDR3 sequence reads: CASARPRDTASNEQFF. CDR3 DNA: TGTGCCAGCGCTCGCCCCCGGGACACGGCCTCCAATGAGCAGTTCTTC. The chain has TRBV18 and TRBJ2-1; perhaps TRBD1 as D (6 bases). CDR3 length equals 16 residues. Germline V gene data show CDR1 as KGHSH and CDR2 as LQKENI. The V end was cut by 8 bases, the J end by 6 bases, with 23 bases between.

The chain recombines TRBV30 with TRBJ1-1, with 7 bases that match TRBD1. The CDR3 has 14 amino acids. The V segment lost 1 base and the J segment 5 bases; nucleotides outside the gene matches: 7. The germline gives CDR1 GTSNPN, CDR2 SVGIG (reference sequence). CDR3 bases: TGTGCCTGGAGTGCACTTATGACAGGGACTGAAGCTTTCTTT. As protein: CAWSALMTGTEAFF. Complete variable domain (other parts from reference TRBV30 and TRBJ1-1): SQTIHQWPATLVQPVGSPLSLECTVEGTSNPNLYWYRQAAGRGLQLLFYSVGIGQISSEVPQNLSASRPQDRQFILSSKKLLLSDSGFYLCAWSALMTGTEAFFGQGTRLTVV.

The chain carries TRBV13 and TRBJ1-2; 7 bases agree with TRBD1. CDR3 size: 14 residues. The J segment lost 5 bases and the V segment lost 4 bases, leaving 7 bases of the junction unmatched. Germline CDR1 reads PRHDT; CDR2 reads FYEKMQ (reference sequence). This CDR3 reads CASSSDRERYGYTF. The CDR3 bases are TGTGCCAGCAGCTCAGACAGGGAGCGGTATGGCTACACCTTC.